Below are 14 T cell receptor beta chains sequenced from a single sample in a study of T cell repertoires in cytomegalovirus infection. TCRdb fed the reads into MiXCR, producing one record per CDR3 protein. The sample shows nearly 450,000 distinct CDR3 sequences, under 40% of them seen only once. The specimen was PBMCs. These TCRs come from a human donor in good health (CMV status not recorded). Some clones in this sample may be carry-over from other donors' samples.

This clonotype appeared a few times. The chain uses TRBV5-8 and TRBJ2-6, with D perhaps given as TRBD1 or TRBD2 (5 bases each). The ends were cut back, 4 bases at V and 0 bases at J, with 14 bases in the middle. Per germline, CDR1 SGHTS and CDR2 YDEGEE. The CDR3 length is 17 residues. CDR3 region: CASSQGRKTSGANVLTF. CDR3 in DNA: TGTGCCAGCAGCCAGGGACGCAAAACCTCTGGGGCCAACGTCCTGACTTTC.

This chain joins TRBV6-5 and TRBJ2-3; 7 positions agree with TRBD1. Germline values: CDR1 MNHEY, CDR2 SVGAGI. The CDR3 is 15 amino acids. The trim removed 6 bases at V and 5 bases at J, leaving 11 bases unmatched. The CDR3 spells CASSDRVGVGDTQYF. CDR3 coding DNA: TGTGCCAGCAGCGACAGGGTCGGGGTCGGAGATACGCAGTATTTT.

As for this clonotype: Likely a read error: the CDR3 ends without its conserved phenylalanine or tryptophan. This rearrangement joins TRBV4-1 to TRBJ2-1; D assignment may be TRBD1 or TRBD2 (5 bases each). Germline V gene sequence: CDR1 MGHRA, CDR2 YSYEKL. V was cut by 10 bases and J by 0 bases, with 25 bases left in between. This CDR3 has 18 residues. The CDR3 spells CAIRMNSGPLSSYNEQFC. The CDR3 DNA reads as TGCGCCATCAGGATGAATTCGGGACCCTTGAGCTCCTACAATGAGCAGTTCTGC.

The chain uses TRBV3-1 and TRBJ1-5; D gene unclear. Trimming shortened V by 4 bases and J by 1 base, and 14 bases separated the two germline ends. This CDR3 comprises 16 residues. The germline V gene has CDR1 LGHDT and CDR2 YNNKEL (reference sequence). CDR3 sequence reads: CASSLGPPWSNQPQHF. Here the CDR3 DNA reads TGTGCCAGCAGCCTAGGTCCCCCTTGGAGCAATCAGCCCCAGCATTTT.

This chain links TRBV19 with TRBJ1-2, with TRBD1 matching over 8 bases. From germline, CDR1 is LNHDA and CDR2 SQIVND (reference sequence). This CDR3 is built from 16 residues. J was trimmed by 0 bases and V by 7 bases; bases with no gene match: 10. CDR3 amino acids: CASTSHRGGANYGYTF. CDR3 coding DNA: TGTGCCAGTACCTCCCACAGGGGGGGTGCTAACTATGGCTACACCTTC.

A note on this clonotype: Because the CDR3's place on the DNA is in doubt, the DNA is left out and the CDR3 is given as listed by TCRdb. J is TRBJ1-2 and V is TRBV12-3 or TRBV12-4; the table's D call of TRBD1 was not tested on the DNA. Ends included, the CDR3 has 15 residues. This CDR3 reads CASSFGAGNNYGYTF.

The V and J genes are TRBV12-3 or TRBV12-4 and TRBJ2-1; the D gene could be TRBD1 or TRBD2 (5 bases each). The CDR3 runs 11 residues. Trimming removed 4 bases at V and 15 bases at J, with 13 bases between. CDR3 nucleotides: TGTGCCAGCAGTTACCGGGACCCCATGTTCTTC. As protein: CASSYRDPMFF.

The J gene is TRBJ1-5, the V gene TRBV19, with D possibly matching TRBD1 (5 bases). Germline V gives CDR1 LNHDA, CDR2 SQIVND (reference sequence). Trimming removed 3 bases from V and 3 bases from J, with 12 bases in between. CDR3 length: 15 residues. CDR3 region: CASSMTGPSNQPQHF. In nucleotides, the CDR3 is TGTGCCAGTAGTATGACGGGACCTTCCAATCAGCCCCAGCATTTT. Based on the CDR3 plus reference TRBV19 and TRBJ1-5, the full variable domain is DGGITQSPKYLFRKEGQNVTLSCEQNLNHDAMYWYRQDPGQGLRLIYYSQIVNDFQKGDIAEGYSVSREKKESFPLTVTSAQKNPTAFYLCASSMTGPSNQPQHFGDGTRLSIL.

A few counts support this clonotype. The gene calls are TRBV6-5 and TRBJ2-3; D remains unclear. The CDR3 is 16 residues long. V was clipped by 0 bases and J by 1 base, with 11 bases between them. The V gene's germline CDR1 is MNHEY and CDR2 SVGAGI. Written as DNA, the CDR3 is TGTGCCAGCAGTTACTCGAGTCTAACCCGCACAGATACGCAGTATTTT. It codes for CASSYSSLTRTDTQYF.

To note about this clonotype: A read error may explain this, as a much larger clone is one base away. The genes are TRBV7-8 and TRBJ1-2; weak D call: TRBD1 (5 bases). Germline V gives CDR1 SGHVS, CDR2 FQNEAQ. This CDR3 has 14 amino acids. Written as DNA, the CDR3 is TGTGCCAGCAGCCTAGCGGCGCAGGGTCGTGGCTGCACCTTC. It specifies CASSLAAQGRGCTF.

This clonotype was found a few times. The chain recombines TRBV7-6 with TRBJ2-6, with D maybe TRBD1 (6 bases). Germline lookup yields CDR1 SGHVS and CDR2 FNYEAQ. The CDR3 is 16 residues long. Trimming cost V 5 bases and J 1 base, with 12 bases left between them. This chain's CDR3 is CASSPTGQSGANVLTF. CDR3 nucleotides: TGTGCCAGCAGCCCCACAGGGCAATCTGGGGCCAACGTCCTGACTTTC.

This clonotype was seen more than once but under ten times. In DNA form, the CDR3 reads TGTGCCAGCTCACTAGAAGGGGTGACTGAGCAGTTCTTC. Residues: CASSLEGVTEQFF. The J gene is TRBJ2-1, the V gene TRBV18; a possible D gene is TRBD1 (5 bases). The germline CDR1 and CDR2 sequences are KGHSH and LQKENI. V was cut by 4 bases and J by 9 bases, with 13 bases left in between. The CDR3 has 13 residues.

The chain combines TRBV19 with TRBJ1-1; 11 bases are a match to TRBD1. Germline CDR1 LNHDA, CDR2 SQIVND (reference sequence). V shed 3 bases, J shed 11 bases, and the junction held 11 bases outside the gene matches. The length of the CDR3 is 15 residues. CDR3 nucleotide sequence: TGTGCCAGTAGTATGACCGGGACAGGGGGTTCGGCTGCTTTCTTT. Translation gives CASSMTGTGGSAAFF.

The gene calls are TRBV20-1 and TRBJ2-4; D not resolved. V shed 2 bases and J shed 0 bases, with 8 bases lying between them. Per germline, CDR1 DFQATT and CDR2 SNEGSKA (reference sequence). The CDR3 length is 14 residues. The CDR3 DNA follows: TGCAGTGCTAGAAACAGCCTAGCCAAAAACATTCAGTACTTC. Protein product: CSARNSLAKNIQYF.